Listed below are T cell receptor beta chains from one sample, sequenced in a study of Ad26.COV2.S vaccination and SARS-CoV-2 variants. Sequencing was performed with immunoSEQ multiplex PCR; in TCRdb, only in-frame clones are kept and a portion is missing. Of some 250,000 clones in the sample, roughly 90% were seen once. The sample here was peripheral blood, taken in a trial of Ad26.COV2.S vaccine versus placebo. These receptors were obtained from a person aged 18-65 years who received the Ad26.COV2.S COVID-19 vaccine or a placebo. Each CDR3 is given with its conserved first and last residue. A D gene is named only where the DNA matches it firmly. Not every row has a clone size; where given, it reads once, few, many or a size class.

D gene: -
clone size: -
V gene: TRBV6-1
J gene: TRBJ1-5
CDR3 protein: CASSEGSQGQPQHF
CDR3 DNA: TGTGCCAGCAGTGAAGGATCCCAGGGGCAGCCCCAGCATTTT

D gene: -
clone size: -
V gene: TRBV29-1
J gene: TRBJ2-1
CDR3 protein: CSVDAGIVWNEQFF
CDR3 DNA: TGCAGCGTTGACGCAGGGATAGTTTGGAATGAGCAGTTCTTC

D gene: -
clone size: -
V gene: TRBV18
J gene: TRBJ2-6
CDR3 protein: CASSRNRRGSPGANVLTF
CDR3 DNA: TGTGCCAGCTCACGAAACCGACGGGGCTCCCCTGGGGCCAACGTCCTGACTTTC

D gene: -
clone size: -
V gene: TRBV5-1
J gene: TRBJ1-1
CDR3 protein: CASSLASRVGATEAFF
CDR3 DNA: TGCGCCAGCAGCTTGGCCTCCCGGGTCGGGGCTACTGAAGCTTTCTTT

D gene: TRBD1
clone size: many
V gene: TRBV4-1
J gene: TRBJ2-7
CDR3 protein: CASSHTRGPVEQYF
CDR3 DNA: TGCGCCAGCAGCCATACCAGGGGGCCTGTCGAGCAGTACTTC

D gene: -
clone size: once
V gene: TRBV19
J gene: TRBJ2-7
CDR3 protein: CASSIEGSTASYEQYF
CDR3 DNA: TGTGCCAGTAGTATAGAGGGATCCACAGCCTCCTACGAGCAGTACTTC

D gene: TRBD1
clone size: -
V gene: TRBV11-2
J gene: TRBJ2-3
CDR3 protein: CASSGQGGFVTDTQYF
CDR3 DNA: TGTGCCAGCAGCGGACAGGGGGGATTTGTGACAGATACGCAGTATTTT

D gene: -
clone size: few
V gene: TRBV10-3
J gene: TRBJ1-1
CDR3 protein: CATQDNTEAFF
CDR3 DNA: TGTGCCACCCAAGACAACACTGAAGCTTTCTTT

D gene: TRBD1
clone size: -
V gene: TRBV28
J gene: TRBJ1-6
CDR3 protein: CASSPRTGRSSPLHF
CDR3 DNA: TGTGCCAGCAGTCCCCGGACAGGGAGGTCTTCACCCCTCCACTTT

D gene: -
clone size: -
V gene: TRBV19
J gene: TRBJ1-5
CDR3 protein: CASSARSGNQPQHF
CDR3 DNA: TGTGCCAGTAGCGCTAGGTCCGGCAATCAGCCCCAGCATTTT

D gene: TRBD2
clone size: -
V gene: TRBV28
J gene: TRBJ2-4
CDR3 protein: CASSFTSGRANIQYF
CDR3 DNA: TGTGCCAGCAGTTTTACTAGCGGGAGGGCGAACATTCAGTACTTC

D gene: -
clone size: -
V gene: TRBV6-5
J gene: TRBJ1-6
CDR3 protein: CASSSEGPGASPLHF
CDR3 DNA: TGTGCCAGCAGTTCGGAGGGCCCGGGGGCTTCACCCCTCCACTTT

D gene: -
clone size: -
V gene: TRBV19
J gene: TRBJ1-1
CDR3 protein: CASSIWQGAPNTEAFF
CDR3 DNA: TGTGCCAGTAGTATATGGCAGGGAGCACCGAACACTGAAGCTTTCTTT

D gene: -
clone size: -
V gene: TRBV27
J gene: TRBJ2-5
CDR3 protein: CASSFGPKARETQYF
CDR3 DNA: TGTGCCAGCAGTTTTGGGCCTAAAGCGCGGGAGACCCAGTACTTC

D gene: TRBD2
clone size: once
V gene: TRBV24-1
J gene: TRBJ2-1
CDR3 protein: CATSGGGEQFF
CDR3 DNA: TGTGCCACCAGTGGCGGGGGTGAGCAGTTCTTC

D gene: -
clone size: -
V gene: TRBV29-1
J gene: TRBJ2-5
CDR3 protein: CSVDPGGQTQYF
CDR3 DNA: TGCAGCGTTGATCCAGGGGGGCAGACCCAGTACTTC

D gene: TRBD2
clone size: -
V gene: TRBV30
J gene: TRBJ2-7
CDR3 protein: CAWSVPGLARLFRDEQYF
CDR3 DNA: TGTGCCTGGAGTGTTCCGGGACTAGCGAGATTGTTCCGAGACGAGCAGTACTTC

D gene: TRBD2
clone size: -
V gene: TRBV19
J gene: TRBJ2-1
CDR3 protein: CASRISGAAYNEQFF
CDR3 DNA: TGTGCCAGTAGGATTAGCGGGGCGGCCTACAATGAGCAGTTCTTC

D gene: -
clone size: -
V gene: TRBV18
J gene: TRBJ1-1
CDR3 protein: CASARTLGDTEAFF
CDR3 DNA: TGTGCCAGCGCAAGAACCTTGGGGGACACTGAAGCTTTCTTT

D gene: -
clone size: -
V gene: TRBV7-2
J gene: TRBJ2-7
CDR3 protein: CASSHVGEQYF
CDR3 DNA: TGTGCCAGCAGCCACGTGGGGGAGCAGTACTTC

D gene: TRBD2
clone size: -
V gene: TRBV2
J gene: TRBJ2-3
CDR3 protein: CASRTPALGAGNTDTQYF
CDR3 DNA: TGTGCCAGCAGGACCCCGGCGTTGGGAGCGGGGAACACAGATACGCAGTATTTT

D gene: -
clone size: -
V gene: TRBV28
J gene: TRBJ2-7
CDR3 protein: CATQRVLAYEQYF
CDR3 DNA: TGTGCCACCCAAAGGGTATTGGCCTACGAGCAGTACTTC

D gene: TRBD2
clone size: few
V gene: TRBV4-1
J gene: TRBJ2-7
CDR3 protein: CASSQVEGGFEQYF
CDR3 DNA: TGCGCCAGCAGCCAAGTGGAGGGAGGGTTCGAGCAGTACTTC

D gene: -
clone size: -
V gene: TRBV19
J gene: TRBJ2-1
CDR3 protein: CASSMRRGRDEQFF
CDR3 DNA: TGTGCCAGTAGTATGAGGAGGGGCCGGGATGAGCAGTTCTTC

D gene: TRBD2
clone size: -
V gene: TRBV7-9
J gene: TRBJ2-3
CDR3 protein: CASSLDLAGRTDTQYF
CDR3 DNA: TGTGCCAGCAGCTTAGATCTAGCGGGGCGCACAGATACGCAGTATTTT

D gene: -
clone size: -
V gene: TRBV28
J gene: TRBJ2-6
CDR3 protein: CASSFIGSGANVLTF
CDR3 DNA: TGTGCCAGCAGTTTTATCGGATCTGGGGCCAACGTCCTGACTTTC

D gene: -
clone size: -
V gene: TRBV10-3
J gene: TRBJ2-7
CDR3 protein: CAISGSSYEQYF
CDR3 DNA: TGTGCCATCAGCGGGAGCTCCTACGAGCAGTACTTC

D gene: -
clone size: -
V gene: TRBV6-4
J gene: TRBJ2-1
CDR3 protein: CASSDGTQTNEQFF
CDR3 DNA: TGTGCCAGCAGTGATGGGACTCAGACTAATGAGCAGTTCTTC

D gene: -
clone size: -
V gene: TRBV19
J gene: TRBJ1-5
CDR3 protein: CASSIWTGQSNQPQHF
CDR3 DNA: TGTGCCAGTAGTATATGGACCGGCCAAAGCAATCAGCCCCAGCATTTT

D gene: -
clone size: -
V gene: TRBV4-2
J gene: TRBJ2-7
CDR3 protein: CASSQEEGHEQYF
CDR3 DNA: TGTGCCAGCAGCCAAGAAGAGGGGCACGAGCAGTACTTC

D gene: TRBD1
clone size: -
V gene: TRBV5-6
J gene: TRBJ2-3
CDR3 protein: CASSFGRGTGGSDTQYF
CDR3 DNA: TGTGCCAGCAGCTTCGGGCGCGGGACAGGGGGATCAGATACGCAGTATTTT

D gene: -
clone size: -
V gene: TRBV4-1
J gene: TRBJ1-6
CDR3 protein: CASSQDEGPGLSSYNSPLHF
CDR3 DNA: TGCGCCAGCAGCCAAGATGAAGGCCCCGGCCTTAGCTCCTATAATTCACCCCTCCACTTT

D gene: TRBD2
clone size: -
V gene: TRBV3-1/TRBV3-2
J gene: TRBJ2-4
CDR3 protein: CASSQASGLAKNIQYF
CDR3 DNA: TGTGCCAGCAGCCAAGCTAGCGGTCTAGCCAAAAACATTCAGTACTTC

D gene: -
clone size: -
V gene: TRBV6-2/TRBV6-3
J gene: TRBJ1-6
CDR3 protein: CASSGPVWGSPLHF
CDR3 DNA: TGTGCCAGCAGCGGACCTGTCTGGGGTTCACCCCTCCACTTT

D gene: TRBD1
clone size: -
V gene: TRBV10-3
J gene: TRBJ2-3
CDR3 protein: CAISGAQGAIDTQYF
CDR3 DNA: TGTGCCATCAGTGGGGCGCAGGGGGCTATAGATACGCAGTATTTT

D gene: -
clone size: -
V gene: TRBV25-1
J gene: TRBJ1-2
CDR3 protein: CASNTLVGGYTF
CDR3 DNA: TGTGCCAGCAATACTTTGGTCGGTGGCTACACCTTC

D gene: -
clone size: few
V gene: TRBV5-6
J gene: TRBJ2-7
CDR3 protein: CASSLRAPVQQYF
CDR3 DNA: TGTGCCAGCAGCTTGAGAGCCCCGGTTCAGCAGTACTTC

D gene: -
clone size: -
V gene: TRBV4-1
J gene: TRBJ1-1
CDR3 protein: CASSQDEAGWVPMNTEAFF
CDR3 DNA: TGCGCCAGCAGCCAAGATGAGGCAGGTTGGGTTCCCATGAACACTGAAGCTTTCTTT

D gene: TRBD2
clone size: -
V gene: TRBV2
J gene: TRBJ2-1
CDR3 protein: CASSALTSGAWGEQFF
CDR3 DNA: TGTGCCAGCAGTGCCCTAACTAGCGGGGCGTGGGGTGAGCAGTTCTTC

D gene: -
clone size: many
V gene: TRBV12-3/TRBV12-4
J gene: TRBJ1-1
CDR3 protein: CAGQAASNTEAFF
CDR3 DNA: TGTGCAGGGCAGGCCGCCTCGAACACTGAAGCTTTCTTT

D gene: -
clone size: -
V gene: TRBV6-2/TRBV6-3
J gene: TRBJ1-3
CDR3 protein: CASSYGNSGNTIYF
CDR3 DNA: TGTGCCAGCAGTTACGGGAATTCTGGAAACACCATATATTTT

D gene: -
clone size: -
V gene: TRBV5-1
J gene: TRBJ1-4
CDR3 protein: CASSFWTDREKLFF
CDR3 DNA: TGCGCCAGCAGCTTTTGGACCGACCGGGAAAAACTGTTTTTT

D gene: -
clone size: -
V gene: TRBV5-4
J gene: TRBJ1-1
CDR3 protein: CASSSYQDTEAFF
CDR3 DNA: TGTGCCAGCAGCTCTTACCAGGACACTGAAGCTTTCTTT

D gene: -
clone size: -
V gene: TRBV28
J gene: TRBJ2-3
CDR3 protein: CASSFGGYLTDTQYF
CDR3 DNA: TGTGCCAGCAGTTTTGGGGGATACCTCACAGATACGCAGTATTTT

D gene: -
clone size: -
V gene: TRBV19
J gene: TRBJ2-6
CDR3 protein: CASRPSIFSGANVLTF
CDR3 DNA: TGTGCCAGTCGACCGTCGATTTTCTCTGGGGCCAACGTCCTGACTTTC

D gene: TRBD1
clone size: -
V gene: TRBV10-3
J gene: TRBJ2-1
CDR3 protein: CAIRTGDRGDEQFF
CDR3 DNA: TGTGCCATCAGAACCGGGGACAGGGGCGATGAGCAGTTCTTC

D gene: TRBD1
clone size: -
V gene: TRBV19
J gene: TRBJ1-5
CDR3 protein: CASSIETTSDRVGQPQHF
CDR3 DNA: TGTGCCAGTAGTATCGAAACGACCTCGGACAGGGTCGGTCAGCCCCAGCATTTT

D gene: TRBD1
clone size: -
V gene: TRBV28
J gene: TRBJ1-2
CDR3 protein: CASSSGDRVYGYTF
CDR3 DNA: TGTGCCAGCAGTTCCGGGGACAGGGTTTATGGCTACACCTTC

D gene: -
clone size: -
V gene: TRBV7-9
J gene: TRBJ2-1
CDR3 protein: CASSLQLSTSFF
CDR3 DNA: TGTGCCAGCAGTTTACAGCTTAGCACCTCGTTCTTC

D gene: -
clone size: -
V gene: TRBV9
J gene: TRBJ1-4
CDR3 protein: CASSVGDLSREKLFF
CDR3 DNA: TGTGCCAGCAGCGTAGGGGATCTATCCAGAGAAAAACTGTTTTTT

D gene: -
clone size: -
V gene: TRBV11-1
J gene: TRBJ2-1
CDR3 protein: CASSLFRGTSYNEQFF
CDR3 DNA: TGTGCCAGCAGCTTATTTCGGGGGACCTCCTACAATGAGCAGTTCTTC